What follows is one TCR beta chain and its context. These data originate in a study of T cell changes during pregnancy in multiple sclerosis. Generated by immunoSEQ multiplex PCR, the TCRdb table keeps only in-frame clones and is missing some. The sample comprises tens of thousands of clones, just over 90% of which are singletons, and over 1.1% rests with the top ten. The CDR3 covers 15 residues. Trimming pared 6 bases from V and 1 base from J, leaving 15 bases between. Germline V gene sequence: CDR1 WNHNN, CDR2 SYGVQD (reference sequence). This receptor was obtained from a female donor with multiple sclerosis, enrolled in a pregnancy study. Here the sequenced sample was peripheral blood, taken in the second trimester of pregnancy. The chain carries TRBV10-1 and TRBJ1-1; a weak D match, TRBD1 (6 bases). In nucleotides, the CDR3 is TGCGCCAGCAGGGCAGGGGAGTATTGGAACACTGAAGCTTTCTTT. Protein: CASRAGEYWNTEAFF.